This T cell receptor beta chain was recorded in a study of blood T cell repertoires in COVID-19 (dated by TCRdb to 2018 to 2020). Context from the whole study: Collaborator samples came from the United States, Italy and Spain and covered acute and convalescent phases of COVID-19. The material from the prospective study consisted of cDNA or gDNA derived from T cells, B-cell-depleted T cells, or PBMCs. Deeply sampled blood TCRbeta repertoires from subjects exposed to, actively infected with, or recovered from COVID-19 were included in the dataset. A freely available public database, intended as a resource for researchers studying the immune response to SARS-CoV-2, is where the repertoires were released. Samples were obtained from the ongoing ImmuneRACE study (first 160 participants) and from some 1,200 subjects provided by 6 global collaborators. Nearly every sample came with metadata listing a de-identified subject ID, COVID-19 status, age in years and sex. Where HLA class I and class II types were available, the types were taken from metadata supplied by the sample provider, not from assay-based typing. On the study overall, not on this receptor specifically: The quantity of clinical and demographic metadata differed by source and by participant and was supplied without curation.

At one collaborating source in Seattle, patients were enrolled during active infection and were followed longitudinally through the course of disease. Whole blood was collected in K2EDTA tubes by collaborating institutions according to the institutions' own protocols. For TCRbeta analysis, collaborators shipped samples as frozen whole blood, isolated PBMCs, or DNA extracted from either of those sample types. TCRbeta CDR3 regions were amplified from genomic DNA using the immunoSEQ Assay, a bias-controlled multiplex PCR. The paper's data handling went like this. The number of nucleated cells in each sample was estimated by amplification of reference gene primers within the assay. Sequence reads were collapsed and filtered to measure the absolute abundance of every unique TCRbeta CDR3 rearrangement. Productive Simpson clonality was computed per sample as the square root of Simpson's diversity index over productive rearrangements. Entries here come from immuneACCESS through TCRdb and include only in-frame sequences with V and J called. Some clones fail to appear in such tables; in the studies checked, an unresolved V gene covers under half of the shortfall, and the cause of the remainder is unknown. V, J and clone size reflect that table, while D and trimming were determined from the DNA. The sample table lists about 220,000 clones, roughly 80% of them with a count of one. Around 8% of the sample goes to the ten largest clones.

V trim: 6 bases; J trim: 6 bases; unmatched bases: 5. Including the terminal cysteine and phenylalanine, the CDR3 comprises 13 residues. This entry keeps only the CDR3 DNA: 39 bases, framed from base 1. CDR1 SGHVS and CDR2 FQNEAQ are derived from the germline V gene. A word on this clone: Its binding antigen is unknown. Nothing much larger sits one base from this clone, and base qualities are not available.

The sample comprised peripheral blood. The receptor was derived from a woman aged 80 or older with COVID-19, enrolled during active disease. The rearrangement joined TRBV7-8 to TRBJ1-1; 9 nucleotides in the junction match TRBD1. DNA sequence: TGTGCCAGCAGAGGACAGGGGAAGGCTGAAGCTTTCTTT. Its translation reads: CASRGQGKAEAFF.